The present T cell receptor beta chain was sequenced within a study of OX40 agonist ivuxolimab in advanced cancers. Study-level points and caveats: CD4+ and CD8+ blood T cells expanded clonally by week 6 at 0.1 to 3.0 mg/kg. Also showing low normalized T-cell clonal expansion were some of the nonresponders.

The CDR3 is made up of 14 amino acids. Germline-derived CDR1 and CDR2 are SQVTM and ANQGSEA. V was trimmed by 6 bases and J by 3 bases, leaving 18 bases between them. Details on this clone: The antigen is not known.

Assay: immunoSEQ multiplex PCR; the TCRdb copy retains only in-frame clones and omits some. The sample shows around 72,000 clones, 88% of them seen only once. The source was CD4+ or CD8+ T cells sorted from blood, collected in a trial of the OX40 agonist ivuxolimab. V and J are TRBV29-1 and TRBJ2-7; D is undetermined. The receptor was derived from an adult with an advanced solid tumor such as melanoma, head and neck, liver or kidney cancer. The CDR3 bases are TGCAGCGTCCGCCTTGGTTGGGCTAGCTACGAGCAGTACTTC. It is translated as CSVRLGWASYEQYF.